This entry features one TCR beta chain sequence. Its cognate antigen has yet to be identified. The germline gene is not matched at one end of the junction; a read error may be the cause. A patient counted as having stable Graves' hyperthyroidism if no progression to ophthalmopathy occurred over 18 months of follow-up. Hyperthyroidism patients were newly diagnosed, with disease duration under 2 months, and aged 18 to 65 years. Patients with uncontrolled infections, other autoimmune diseases, pregnancy or lactation were excluded. Clinical symptoms, serum thyroxine and TRAb, thyroid ultrasound, and orbital computed tomography formed the basis for the diagnoses. PBMCs were isolated from about 9 ml of fresh peripheral blood by Ficoll-Paque density gradient centrifugation. Trizol reagent was used to extract total RNA, and RNA quality was then checked on an Agilent 2100 Bioanalyzer. CDR3 length: 15 amino acids, cysteine to phenylalanine. Just the 45-base CDR3 DNA is kept, in frame starting at base 1. CDR1 MDHEN and CDR2 SYDVKM are derived from the germline V gene.

The data were obtained in a study of T cells in Graves' hyperthyroidism and ophthalmopathy (dated by TCRdb to 2018 to 2020). Notes on the research overall: Peripheral blood was collected at initial diagnosis, before any treatment. TCR V-J signatures able to tell the groups apart were searched for in a discovery cohort of approximately 95 patients, of whom 40 to 45 had Graves' ophthalmopathy and 55 to 65 had stable Graves' hyperthyroidism. Prospective prediction of ophthalmopathy was tested in an independent validation cohort of under 20 hyperthyroidism patients and some 17 patients who later progressed to ophthalmopathy. For training and testing, the 100 or so patients in the discovery cohort were randomly divided in a 7:3 ratio. In roughly six Graves' hyperthyroidism patients, the study also compared T-cell repertoires from thyroid tissue with T-cell repertoires from blood. Following sampling, methimazole starting at 30 mg daily was given to hyperthyroidism patients, and high-dose intravenous methylprednisolone was given to ophthalmopathy patients. The paper describes TCR Vbeta CDR3 sequencing of 140 or so peripheral blood samples, made up of approximately 40 ophthalmopathy patients, 70 to 75 hyperthyroidism patients and roughly 17 progressor patients.

TCR beta CDR3 regions were amplified from RNA transcripts. For the first round of RT-PCR on the TCR CDR3, the HTBI primer set was used together with the Qiagen OneStep RT-PCR kit. The libraries were constructed in a second round of multiplex PCR and then size-selected and purified. Libraries were sequenced paired-end with 100 bp reads on an Illumina HiSeq2000. In the paper's pipeline: SOAPnuke was used to process the raw data, with reads discarded if the reads contained adapters or uncalled bases, had a mean Phred below 15, or lacked an exact constant-primer or identifier match. COPE v1.2.5 was used to merge high-quality paired reads, and clonotypes were defined as unique nucleotide sequences. MiTCR v1.1 was used to align the clonotypes against IMGT TRBV, TRBD and TRBJ reference segments. Only V-J combinations with frequency above 0.0001, covering roughly 99% of repertoires, were analysed. The TCS score was defined as the ratio of F50 (clonal expansion) to E x V (chaos), calculated using BLOSUM62-based TCRdist between CDR3 peptides within each V-J. Welch's t-statistics and random forest reduced around 510 V-J features to fewer than 15, which were used in a naive Bayes classifier (R e1071). TCRdb trimmed public reads at Q25 via fastp, called clones via MiXCR and kept in-frame beta chains. Records with the same CDR3 protein are collapsed into one entry carrying the most frequent genes and DNA. TCRdb's processing, not the authors', yielded these V and J calls. This sample is represented by fewer than 350,000 distinct CDR3 sequences; 18% of them were singletons. The ten largest clones add up to around 50% of the sample.

Study-wide findings and limitations: A 13 V-J signature model separated ophthalmopathy from stable hyperthyroidism, with about 88% sensitivity and 81.08% specificity in cross-validation and 80%/75% in testing. Most expanded thyroid clonotypes (frequency above 0.001) were also found in blood, which suggests that blood repertoires may mirror thyroid immune responses. Sample size was not statistically predetermined, and investigators were not blinded to group allocation. During validation, the model predicted progression to ophthalmopathy a median of approximately six months ahead of onset, with almost 71% sensitivity and roughly 75% specificity.

The chain links TRBV28 with TRBJ1-5; 9 middle bases align to TRBD1. The specimen sequenced was blood. The receptor comes from a woman aged 45-60 years with Graves' hyperthyroidism. The CDR3: CASGPGQGLNRPQHF. The nucleotides read TGTGCCAGCGGTCCGGGACAGGGACTCAATCGGCCCCAGCATTTT.